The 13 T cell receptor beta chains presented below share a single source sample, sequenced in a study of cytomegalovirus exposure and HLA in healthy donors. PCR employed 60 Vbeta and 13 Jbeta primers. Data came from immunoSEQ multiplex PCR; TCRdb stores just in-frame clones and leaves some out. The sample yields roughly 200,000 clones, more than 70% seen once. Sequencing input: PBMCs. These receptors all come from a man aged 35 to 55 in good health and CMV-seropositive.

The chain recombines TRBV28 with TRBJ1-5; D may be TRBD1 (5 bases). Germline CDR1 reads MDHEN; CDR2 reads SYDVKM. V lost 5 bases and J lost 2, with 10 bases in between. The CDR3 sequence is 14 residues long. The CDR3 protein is CASSQGSGNQPQHF. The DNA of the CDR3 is TGTGCCAGCAGTCAGGGCTCGGGCAATCAGCCCCAGCATTTT.

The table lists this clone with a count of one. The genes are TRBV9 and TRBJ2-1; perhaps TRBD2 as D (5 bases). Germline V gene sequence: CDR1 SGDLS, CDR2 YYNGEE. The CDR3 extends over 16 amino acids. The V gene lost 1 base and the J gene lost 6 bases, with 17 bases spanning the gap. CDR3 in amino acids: CASSVPRGPGSNEQFF. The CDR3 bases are TGTGCCAGCAGCGTACCCCGCGGTCCGGGATCCAATGAGCAGTTCTTC. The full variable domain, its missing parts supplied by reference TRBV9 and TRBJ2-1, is DSGVTQTPKHLITATGQRVTLRCSPRSGDLSVYWYQQSLDQGLQFLIQYYNGEERAKGNILERFSAQQFPDLHSELNLSSLELGDSALYFCASSVPRGPGSNEQFFGPGTRLTVL.

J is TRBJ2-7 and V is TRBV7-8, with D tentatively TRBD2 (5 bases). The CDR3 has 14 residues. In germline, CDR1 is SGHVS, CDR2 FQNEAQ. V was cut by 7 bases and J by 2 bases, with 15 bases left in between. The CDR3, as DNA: TGTGCCAGCAACTCTCCGGGATCAGCCTACGAGCAGTACTTC. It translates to CASNSPGSAYEQYF.

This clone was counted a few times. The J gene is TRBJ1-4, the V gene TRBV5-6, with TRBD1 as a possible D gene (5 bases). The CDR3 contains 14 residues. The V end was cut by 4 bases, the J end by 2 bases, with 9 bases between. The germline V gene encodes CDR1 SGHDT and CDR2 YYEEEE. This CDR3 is CASSPTVTNEKLFF. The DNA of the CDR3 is TGTGCCAGCAGCCCGACAGTCACTAATGAAAAACTGTTTTTT.

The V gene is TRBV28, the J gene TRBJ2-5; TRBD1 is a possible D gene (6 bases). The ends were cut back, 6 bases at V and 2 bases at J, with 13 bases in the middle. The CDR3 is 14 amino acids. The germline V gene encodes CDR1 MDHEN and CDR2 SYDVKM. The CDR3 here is CASRMPGTQETQYF. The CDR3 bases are TGTGCCAGCAGGATGCCGGGGACACAAGAGACCCAGTACTTC.

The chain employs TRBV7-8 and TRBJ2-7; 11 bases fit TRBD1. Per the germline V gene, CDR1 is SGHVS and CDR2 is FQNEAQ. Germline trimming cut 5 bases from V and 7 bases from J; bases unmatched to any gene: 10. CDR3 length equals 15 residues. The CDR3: CASSLPGTGGQEQYF. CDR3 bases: TGTGCCAGCAGCCTCCCAGGGACAGGGGGGCAGGAGCAGTACTTC. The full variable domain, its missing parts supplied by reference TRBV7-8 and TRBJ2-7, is GAGVSQSPRYKVAKRGQDVALRCDPISGHVSLFWYQQALGQGPEFLTYFQNEAQLDKSGLPSDRFFAERPEGSVSTLKIQRTQQEDSAVYLCASSLPGTGGQEQYFGPGTRLTVT.

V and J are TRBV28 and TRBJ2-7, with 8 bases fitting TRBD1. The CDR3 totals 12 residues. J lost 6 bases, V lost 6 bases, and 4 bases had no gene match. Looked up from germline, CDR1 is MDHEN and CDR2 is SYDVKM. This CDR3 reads CASSPTGAEQYF. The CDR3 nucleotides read TGTGCCAGCAGCCCGACAGGGGCCGAGCAGTACTTC.

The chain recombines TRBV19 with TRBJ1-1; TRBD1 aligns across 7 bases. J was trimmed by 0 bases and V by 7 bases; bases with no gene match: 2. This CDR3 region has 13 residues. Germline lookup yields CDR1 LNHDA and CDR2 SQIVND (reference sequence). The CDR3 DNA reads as TGTGCCAGTACCGACAGGGTGAACACTGAAGCTTTCTTT. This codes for CASTDRVNTEAFF.

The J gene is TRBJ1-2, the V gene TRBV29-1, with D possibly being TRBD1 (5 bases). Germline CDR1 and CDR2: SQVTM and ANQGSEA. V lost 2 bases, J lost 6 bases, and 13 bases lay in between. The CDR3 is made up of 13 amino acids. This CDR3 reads CSVESGHLDGYTF. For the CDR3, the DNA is TGCAGCGTTGAATCTGGACACTTAGATGGCTACACCTTC.

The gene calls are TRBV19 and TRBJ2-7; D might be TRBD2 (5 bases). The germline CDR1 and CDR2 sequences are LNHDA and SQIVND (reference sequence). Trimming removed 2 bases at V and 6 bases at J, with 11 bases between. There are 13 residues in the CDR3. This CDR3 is CASSIIGVSEQYF. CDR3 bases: TGTGCCAGTAGTATAATCGGGGTATCCGAGCAGTACTTC.

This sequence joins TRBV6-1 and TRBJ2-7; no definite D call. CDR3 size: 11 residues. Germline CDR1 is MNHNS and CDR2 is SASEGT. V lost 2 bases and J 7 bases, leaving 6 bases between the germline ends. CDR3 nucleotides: TGTGCCAGCAGTGAACCTCTAGAGCAGTACTTC. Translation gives CASSEPLEQYF.

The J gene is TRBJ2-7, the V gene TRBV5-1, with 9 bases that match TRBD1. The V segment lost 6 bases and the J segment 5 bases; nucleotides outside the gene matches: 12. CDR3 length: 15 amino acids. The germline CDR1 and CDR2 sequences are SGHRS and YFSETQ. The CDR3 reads CASNPGLQGADEQYF. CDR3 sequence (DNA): TGCGCCAGCAACCCTGGTCTACAGGGGGCCGACGAGCAGTACTTC.

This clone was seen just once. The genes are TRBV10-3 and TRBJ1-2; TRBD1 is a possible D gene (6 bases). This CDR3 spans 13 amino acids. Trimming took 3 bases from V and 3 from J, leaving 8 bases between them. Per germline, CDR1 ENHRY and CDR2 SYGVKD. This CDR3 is CAISEQGDYGYTF. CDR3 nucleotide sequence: TGTGCCATCAGTGAACAGGGAGACTATGGCTACACCTTC.